Presented here are 13 T cell receptor beta chains from one specimen sequenced in a study of blood T cell repertoires in COVID-19 (dated by TCRdb to 2020 to 2021). The library was prepared using the immunoSEQ multiplex PCR assay. Imported from immuneACCESS, the table was reduced by TCRdb to in-frame sequences with V and J called. These copies leave out some clones; in studies compared against another copy, an unresolved V gene accounts for under half, and the cause of the remainder is not known. This sample lists roughly 190,000 clones; roughly 89% were detected once. The ten largest clones take up approximately 3.3% of the sample. Sequences were obtained from peripheral blood. The receptors here all came from a young man with active or convalescent COVID-19.

This rearrangement joins TRBV27 to TRBJ2-3; D is possibly TRBD1 (5 bases). The ends were cut back, 5 bases at V and 6 bases at J, with 12 bases in the middle. Germline V gene sequence: CDR1 MNHEY, CDR2 SMNVEV (reference sequence). This CDR3 contains 13 residues. As DNA, the CDR3 is TGTGCCAGCAGTACGCGCCCAGGGGATACGCAGTATTTT. This gives the protein CASSTRPGDTQYF.

The chain has TRBV7-2 and TRBJ1-5; 7 bases are shared with TRBD1. CDR3 length: 15 residues. J lost 5 bases, V lost 1 base, and 5 bases had no gene match. Germline assignment: CDR1 SGHTA and CDR2 FQGNSA. The CDR3 spells CASSLVTGAHQPQHF. The CDR3 DNA reads as TGTGCCAGCAGCTTAGTTACAGGGGCCCATCAGCCCCAGCATTTT.

This chain joins TRBV4-3 and TRBJ2-3; D ambiguous. Trimming cost V 4 bases and J 2 bases, with 10 bases left between them. Germline V gene sequence: CDR1 LGHNA, CDR2 YSLEER. This CDR3 spans 14 amino acids. For the CDR3, the DNA is TGCGCCAGCAGCCCCGAGCTTTCCACAGATACGCAGTATTTT. It is translated as CASSPELSTDTQYF.

The chain joins TRBV6-5 to TRBJ2-6, with TRBD1 as a possible D gene (6 bases). CDR1 and CDR2 from the germline V gene are MNHEY and SVGAGI. V dropped 5 bases and J dropped 7 bases, with 15 bases sitting between them. CDR3 length equals 15 residues. Written as DNA, the CDR3 is TGTGCCAGCAGTCTCAAGACAGGCTTTGCCAACGTCCTGACTTTC. Encoded protein: CASSLKTGFANVLTF.

The chain recombines TRBV10-3 with TRBJ2-5; possible D gene TRBD2, 5 bases. Germline V gives CDR1 ENHRY, CDR2 SYGVKD. The CDR3 is made up of 17 amino acids. The ends were cut back, 4 bases at V and 0 bases at J, with 18 bases in the middle. The CDR3, as DNA: TGTGCCATCAGTGGAGGGTTAGGGAAGAAGTACCAAGAGACCCAGTACTTC. Protein: CAISGGLGKKYQETQYF.

The chain employs TRBV5-1 and TRBJ2-3; weak D call: TRBD1 (6 bases). V was trimmed by 1 base and J by 6 bases, leaving 6 bases between them. This CDR3 comprises 12 residues. Germline lookup yields CDR1 SGHRS and CDR2 YFSETQ. CDR3 loop: CASSLQGDTQYF. The CDR3 DNA sequence: TGCGCCAGCAGCTTGCAGGGGGATACGCAGTATTTT.

This chain links TRBV10-1 with TRBJ1-4; no firm D call. The CDR3 loop spans 14 amino acids. V was cut by 3 bases and J by 0 bases, with 5 bases left in between. Germline V gives CDR1 WNHNN, CDR2 SYGVQD (reference sequence). The CDR3 DNA sequence: TGCGCCAGCAGTGACGGTTCAACTAATGAAAAACTGTTTTTT. Protein sequence: CASSDGSTNEKLFF.

The rearrangement uses TRBV2 and TRBJ1-1; D ambiguous. Germline assignment: CDR1 SNHLY and CDR2 FYNNEI. Trimming took off 11 bases at V and 0 bases at J, with 16 bases between the two ends. This CDR3 region has 14 residues. The CDR3 nucleotides read TGTGCCTGCAAATTCCTCCCAGTGAACACTGAAGCTTTCTTT. Encoded protein: CACKFLPVNTEAFF.

CDR3 in DNA: TGCAGCGTTGAGGACAGCGTAACCTACGAGCAGTACTTC. Amino acid sequence: CSVEDSVTYEQYF. V is TRBV29-1 and J is TRBJ2-7; TRBD1 is a possible D gene (6 bases). Looked up from germline, CDR1 is SQVTM and CDR2 is ANQGSEA. The CDR3 consists of 13 residues. V shed 3 bases and J shed 2 bases, with 11 bases lying between them.

The rearrangement links TRBV28 to TRBJ1-1, with 8 bases fitting TRBD1. This CDR3 is 14 amino acids long. V was pared by 9 bases and J by 1 base, with 7 bases of the junction left unmatched. Germline lookup yields CDR1 MDHEN and CDR2 SYDVKM. The DNA for the CDR3 is TGTGCCAGGCCGGACAGGGCGACGAACACTGAAGCTTTCTTT. Translation: CARPDRATNTEAFF.

The V gene is TRBV4-2, the J gene TRBJ2-3; TRBD1 might be the D (5 bases). The CDR3 spans 17 residues. Trimming removed 5 bases from V and 0 bases from J, with 18 bases in between. Germline V gene sequence: CDR1 LGHNA, CDR2 YNFKEQ. The CDR3 DNA sequence: TGTGCCAGCAGCGAGAAGAGGACAAGACCTAGCACAGATACGCAGTATTTT. Protein product: CASSEKRTRPSTDTQYF.

The table lists this clone with a count of one. V is TRBV7-9 and J is TRBJ2-1; D may be TRBD2 (6 bases). The CDR3 is 15 amino acids. The germline V gene has CDR1 SEHNR and CDR2 FQNEAQ (reference sequence). Trimming cost V 5 bases and J 8 bases, with 19 bases left between them. CDR3 residues: CASSRDSPKAHEQFF. The CDR3, as DNA: TGTGCCAGCAGCCGGGACTCCCCAAAGGCCCATGAGCAGTTCTTC.

J is TRBJ1-1 and V is TRBV27, with D maybe TRBD1 (6 bases). Germline V gene lookup returns CDR1 MNHEY and CDR2 SMNVEV (reference sequence). The CDR3 runs 16 residues. Trimming removed 0 bases from V and 4 bases from J, with 15 bases in between. CDR3 loop: CASSLSIWGLVTEAFF. DNA of the CDR3: TGTGCCAGCAGTTTATCAATTTGGGGGCTTGTCACTGAAGCTTTCTTT.